This T cell receptor (beta chain) was retrieved from a study of blood T cell repertoires in COVID-19. Participants spanned ages about 18 to 100 years and resided in roughly 22 US areas. The junction had 4 bases not matched to a gene; V was cut back by 6 bases and J by 11 bases. This CDR3 has 10 residues. The germline V gene encodes CDR1 SQVTM and CDR2 ANQGSEA. The authors' processing: It was from reference gene primer amplification that nucleated cell counts were estimated. Sequenced by immunoSEQ multiplex PCR; TCRdb stores in-frame clones only, minus some. V and J calls and clone size are copied from that table; D and trimming were computed from the DNA. The sample gives about 140,000 clones, 84% of which show up once; 1.5% to 2% is in the top ten.

The sequencing sample was made of PBMCs or T cells enriched from blood (not recorded which). The source of this sequence is a woman younger than 30 who had been exposed to COVID-19. This chain links TRBV29-1 with TRBJ1-1; 9 nucleotides match TRBD1. CDR3 in amino acids: CSVGDRDAFF. For the CDR3, the DNA is TGCAGCGTGGGGGACAGGGACGCTTTCTTT.